This TCR beta chain was captured in a study of blood T cell repertoires in COVID-19. Unmatched junction bases numbered 16, after V lost 0 bases and J lost 11 bases. The CDR3 covers 17 residues. Germline assignment: CDR1 LGHDT and CDR2 YNNKEL (reference sequence). Original handling: Using reference gene primer amplification, nucleated cell counts were estimated. The repertoire was sequenced with immunoSEQ multiplex PCR; TCRdb's copy has only in-frame clones and lacks some. V and J calls and clone size follow that table, whereas D and trimming were derived from the DNA. The sample has about 290,000 clones, 86% seen once; the top ten hold 3%.

The origin of this receptor is a young woman with active or convalescent COVID-19. Sample: peripheral blood. The genes are TRBV3-1 (or the pseudogene TRBV3-2) and TRBJ2-3, with 8 nucleotides matching TRBD2. The CDR3 bases are TGTGCCAGCAGCCAAGACGCGGGGGGCGGGTCCCGTATTGTGCAGTATTTT. It codes for CASSQDAGGGSRIVQYF.